The 19 T cell receptor beta chains below all came from one sample that was sequenced in a study of CD8 T cells in Susac syndrome. Random hexamers primed reverse transcription of 0.5 to 1 ug RNA. TCRdb redid the calling of the immunoSEQ multiplex PCR reads with MiXCR, one entry per CDR3 protein. This table holds about 130,000 distinct CDR3 sequences, around 94% found once. Sequencing used CD4+ T cells from PBMCs. The source is a human donor with multiple sclerosis.

In this sample, this clonotype turned up once. This chain links TRBV5-4 with TRBJ1-1; D is ambiguous. The CDR3 contains 16 residues. Trimming removed 3 bases at V and 4 bases at J, with 19 bases between. Germline V gene data show CDR1 as SGHNT and CDR2 as YYREEE (reference sequence). The CDR3 loop reads CASSSPLGSPGTEAFF. The CDR3 coding sequence is TGTGCCAGCAGCTCGCCCCTAGGGAGCCCTGGCACTGAAGCTTTCTTT.

J is TRBJ2-5 and V is TRBV28, with 8 bases identical to TRBD1. Per the germline V gene, CDR1 is MDHEN and CDR2 is SYDVKM. V shed 6 bases, J shed 2 bases, and the junction held 5 bases outside the gene matches. The CDR3 has 14 amino acids. This chain's CDR3 is CASSRDRRQETQYF. CDR3 coding DNA: TGTGCCAGCAGCCGGGACAGGAGACAAGAGACCCAGTACTTC.

This chain links TRBV3-1 with TRBJ1-2, with D perhaps matching TRBD1 (6 bases). The length of the CDR3 is 12 residues. Germline V lookup: CDR1 LGHDT, CDR2 YNNKEL (reference sequence). Trimming left V 6 bases short and J 4 bases short, with 9 bases between. CDR3 sequence reads: CASRQGLYGYTF. DNA of the CDR3: TGTGCCAGCAGACAGGGCCTCTATGGCTACACCTTC.

The V call is TRBV12-3 or TRBV12-4, the J call TRBJ1-2; D is uncertain. V lost 2 bases, J lost 4 bases, and 5 bases lay in between. CDR3 length: 12 amino acids. CDR3 in amino acids: CASSLRAYGYTF. As DNA, the CDR3 is TGTGCCAGCAGTTTAAGGGCCTATGGCTACACCTTC.

J is TRBJ1-1 and V is TRBV19; D might be TRBD1 (6 bases). The length of the CDR3 is 15 residues. CDR1 is LNHDA and CDR2 is SQIVND in the germline V gene (reference sequence). V shed 9 bases and J shed 1 base, with 18 bases lying between them. The CDR3 here is CASQPGHAGNTEAFF. Here the CDR3 DNA reads TGTGCCAGCCAACCGGGACACGCGGGGAACACTGAAGCTTTCTTT.

This rearrangement joins TRBV7-8 to TRBJ1-1, with D perhaps TRBD1 (6 bases). The CDR3 loop spans 13 amino acids. Trimming cost V 1 base and J 5 bases, with 8 bases left between them. Germline V gene sequence: CDR1 SGHVS, CDR2 FQNEAQ. The CDR3 region has the DNA TGTGCCAGCAGCTTAGAGGGGGGGACTGAAGCTTTCTTT. Protein sequence: CASSLEGGTEAFF.

The chain employs TRBV11-2 and TRBJ2-4; unclear D gene. The CDR3 has 12 amino acids. V was shortened by 5 bases and J by 5 bases, with 7 bases between the two germline ends. The germline V gene encodes CDR1 SGHAT and CDR2 FQNNGV. CDR3 DNA sequence: TGTGCCAGCAGCCGCGAGGAAAACATTCAGTACTTC. Translating it yields CASSREENIQYF.

The chain couples TRBV2 to TRBJ1-5, with 7 bases fitting TRBD1. V was clipped by 8 bases and J by 4 bases; unmatched bases: 5. Germline-derived CDR1 and CDR2 are SNHLY and FYNNEI. There are 13 residues in the CDR3. The CDR3 nucleotides read TGTGCCAGCGGGACAGAGGGAAATCAGCCCCAGCATTTT. Encoded protein: CASGTEGNQPQHF.

The J gene is TRBJ2-5, the V gene TRBV7-2; 8 nucleotides line up with TRBD1. Losses at the gene ends were 5 bases for V and 4 bases for J; bases not matched to a gene: 9. This CDR3 spans 15 amino acids. The germline V gene encodes CDR1 SGHTA and CDR2 FQGNSA. CDR3 DNA sequence: TGTGCCAGCAGCCCGCAGGGGGCTAGGGGAGAGACCCAGTACTTC. Translating it yields CASSPQGARGETQYF.

The rearrangement uses TRBV5-6 and TRBJ2-7; 9 bases are shared with TRBD1. The CDR3 runs 16 residues. The germline V gene encodes CDR1 SGHDT and CDR2 YYEEEE. V was pared by 2 bases and J by 3 bases, with 9 bases of the junction left unmatched. For the CDR3, the DNA is TGTGCCAGCAGCTTTCGACCCGGGACAGGGTACTACGAGCAGTACTTC. Amino acid sequence: CASSFRPGTGYYEQYF. Full variable domain (rest looked up from reference TRBV5-6 and TRBJ2-7): DAGVTQSPTHLIKTRGQQVTLRCSPKSGHDTVSWYQQALGQGPQFIFQYYEEEERQRGNFPDRFSGHQFPNYSSELNVNALLLGDSALYLCASSFRPGTGYYEQYFGPGTRLTVT.

The chain couples TRBV19 to TRBJ1-1; TRBD1 agrees at 7 bases. The germline gives CDR1 LNHDA, CDR2 SQIVND (reference sequence). This CDR3 is 13 amino acids long. V shed 9 bases and J 2 bases; nucleotides not matched to a gene: 6. The CDR3 sequence is CASCGTANTEAFF. The CDR3 DNA reads TGTGCCAGCTGCGGGACAGCTAACACTGAAGCTTTCTTT.

This clonotype appeared a single time. The chain recombines TRBV7-9 with TRBJ2-7, with 10 nucleotides matching TRBD2. With V trimmed by 1 base and J by 7 bases, 4 bases remained unmatched. Per germline, CDR1 SEHNR and CDR2 FQNEAQ (reference sequence). There are 14 residues in the CDR3. CDR3 protein: CASSLEEGLAEQYF. CDR3 nucleotides: TGTGCCAGCAGCTTAGAGGAGGGACTAGCGGAGCAGTACTTC.

The chain employs TRBV30 and TRBJ2-1; D call uncertain. Trimming stripped 1 base from V and 10 bases from J, with 8 bases between. This CDR3 spans 11 amino acids. Germline loops: CDR1 GTSNPN, CDR2 SVGIG (reference sequence). CDR3 protein: CAWSGVGEQFF. The CDR3 region has the DNA TGTGCCTGGAGTGGGGTTGGGGAGCAGTTCTTC.

The J gene is TRBJ1-1, the V gene TRBV5-4; D not resolved. CDR1 is SGHNT and CDR2 is YYREEE in the germline V gene (reference sequence). The CDR3 consists of 13 residues. The V end lost 5 bases, the J end lost 3 bases, and 11 bases lay between the germline ends. This CDR3 reads CASSRGRDTEAFF. The CDR3 nucleotides are TGTGCCAGCAGTCGCGGACGGGACACTGAAGCTTTCTTT.

The chain employs TRBV4-1 and TRBJ1-1; unclear D gene. CDR1 is MGHRA, CDR2 YSYEKL, per germline. This CDR3 spans 16 amino acids. The V end was cut by 0 bases, the J end by 2 bases, with 13 bases between. The DNA for the CDR3 is TGCGCCAGCAGCCAAGATACGGCAAGACGTAACACTGAAGCTTTCTTT. It specifies CASSQDTARRNTEAFF.

The chain combines TRBV6-5 with TRBJ2-7; D is undetermined. The germline V and J ends were trimmed by 3 bases and 5 bases, with 11 bases remaining between them. The germline CDR1 and CDR2 sequences are MNHEY and SVGAGI. The CDR3 spans 13 residues. CDR3 in DNA: TGTGCCAGCAGTTATTTACCCTGGAACGAGCAGTACTTC. It codes for CASSYLPWNEQYF.

This chain uses TRBV29-1 with TRBJ1-2; TRBD1 matches 7 bases. J lost 0 bases, V lost 7 bases, and 5 bases had no gene match. CDR1 and CDR2 from the germline V gene are SQVTM and ANQGSEA. CDR3 length equals 13 residues. The CDR3 is CSAGTASNYGYTF. CDR3 DNA sequence: TGCAGCGCGGGGACAGCCTCTAACTATGGCTACACCTTC.

The rearrangement joins TRBV12-3 or TRBV12-4 to TRBJ2-7; perhaps TRBD1 as D (5 bases). Trimming left V 5 bases short and J 6 bases short, with 20 bases between. The CDR3 covers 15 residues. The CDR3 loop reads CASSARDHYALEQYF. The CDR3 DNA follows: TGTGCCAGCAGTGCCAGGGATCATTACGCTCTCGAGCAGTACTTC.

The chain employs TRBV19 and TRBJ1-5; no definite D call. Germline values: CDR1 LNHDA, CDR2 SQIVND (reference sequence). The CDR3 length is 14 residues. Trimming took 3 bases from V and 2 from J, leaving 8 bases between them. The CDR3: CASSIGQGNQPQHF. CDR3 in DNA: TGTGCCAGTAGTATTGGGCAGGGCAATCAGCCCCAGCATTTT. Variable domain in full (rest from reference TRBV19 and TRBJ1-5): DGGITQSPKYLFRKEGQNVTLSCEQNLNHDAMYWYRQDPGQGLRLIYYSQIVNDFQKGDIAEGYSVSREKKESFPLTVTSAQKNPTAFYLCASSIGQGNQPQHFGDGTRLSIL.